The 9 T cell receptor beta chains below come from one sample, sequenced in a study of tumor-infiltrating lymphocytes in primary liver carcinoma. Investigators took RNA and DNA out together from 20-30 mg of unsorted bulk tissue. The template, about 540 ng total RNA, yielded TCR beta cDNA made with a constant-region primer. Investigators got TCR beta libraries out of three nested multiplex PCR rounds, done with slightly modified ARM-PCR. Two initial PCR rounds of 10 to 11 cycles each paired TRBV1-TRBV30 forward primers with a C-beta reverse primer. TCRdb processed the multiplex PCR reads anew with MiXCR; each CDR3 protein has one entry. Of 40,000 to 60,000 distinct CDR3 sequences detected, about 73% appear once; the ten largest clones hold 25% to 30%. Source material: liver tumor tissue from sampling region 3. The sample's subset: tumor region T3, left-lateral pole. These TCRs come from a man between 35 and 55 years old with primary liver carcinoma and hepatitis B virus infection.

Concerning this clonotype itself: Relative to the germline gene, one junction end is altered; a read error may explain this. This sequence joins TRBV11-1 and TRBJ2-1; D assignment may be TRBD1 or TRBD2 (5 bases each). Germline CDR1 SGHAT, CDR2 FQDESV (reference sequence). The CDR3 is made up of 16 amino acids. This chain's CDR3 is CASSFPRHGTYNEQLF. The CDR3 nucleotides are TGTGCCAGCAGCTTCCCCAGACATGGGACCTACAATGAGCAGCTCTTC.

This clonotype was seen just once. This rearrangement joins TRBV12-3 or TRBV12-4 to TRBJ2-7; D is ambiguous. The CDR3 covers 11 residues. V was shortened by 8 bases and J by 4 bases, with 9 bases between the two germline ends. The CDR3 sequence: CASGSGYEQYF. DNA of the CDR3: TGTGCCAGCGGTTCCGGTTACGAGCAGTACTTC.

This clonotype was recorded a few times. This may be a read error, as it is one base from a much larger clone. Given the absence of the conserved phenylalanine or tryptophan at the CDR3 end, a read error is likely. The rearrangement joins TRBV10-3 to TRBJ1-5, with D maybe TRBD1 (6 bases). Germline CDR1 is ENHRY and CDR2 is SYGVKD. Trimming took off 9 bases at V and 3 bases at J, with 12 bases between the two ends. CDR3 size: 13 residues. CDR3 coding DNA: TGTGCCATACAACAGGGCCCCAATCAGCCCCAGCATCTT. Its translation is CAIQQGPNQPQHL.

This clonotype was found many times. This chain uses TRBV29-1 with TRBJ1-1; D gene unclear. Trimming took 3 bases from V and 3 from J, leaving 8 bases between them. Germline V gene data show CDR1 as SQVTM and CDR2 as ANQGSEA. This CDR3 has 12 amino acids. The CDR3 sequence is CSVDGSYTEAFF. In nucleotides, the CDR3 is TGCAGCGTTGACGGTAGTTACACTGAAGCTTTCTTT.

Notes on this clonotype: A read error may produce the germline difference seen at one junction end. The chain couples TRBV5-1 to TRBJ2-2, with 8 bases lining up with TRBD2. Looked up from germline, CDR1 is SGHRS and CDR2 is YFSETQ. This CDR3 is 16 amino acids long. CDR3 coding DNA: TGCGCCAGCAACTTGGGATATGGGACTAGTACCGGGGAGCTGTTTTTT. Its protein product is CASNLGYGTSTGELFF. Variable domain in full (rest from reference TRBV5-1 and TRBJ2-2): KAGVTQTPRYLIKTRGQQVTLSCSPISGHRSVSWYQQTPGQGLQFLFEYFSETQRNKGNFPGRFSGRQFSNSRSEMNVSTLELGDSALYLCASNLGYGTSTGELFFGEGSRLTVL.

A word on this clonotype: At one end, the junction sequence differs from germline, possibly due to a read error. Here the CDR3 DNA reads TGCAGGGGATTGCCGGGACAGGAGGTGGATGAGCGGTTCTTC. It yields the protein CRGLPGQEVDERFF. This chain connects TRBV29-1 to TRBJ2-1; 8 nucleotides agree with TRBD1. Germline assignment: CDR1 SQVTM and CDR2 ANQGSEA. This CDR3 region has 14 residues.

To note about this clonotype: A junction end diverges from the germline sequence, so it may reflect a read error. This sequence joins TRBV14 and TRBJ1-1; no reliable D call. Germline V gives CDR1 SGHDN, CDR2 FVKESK. The CDR3 has 12 amino acids. In nucleotides, the CDR3 is TGTGCCAACAGCCAAGACCAGGCTGAAACTTTCTTT. This codes for CANSQDQAETFF.

To note about this clonotype: This likely comes from a read error, as the CDR3 has no conserved phenylalanine or tryptophan at its end. The V call is TRBV29-1, the J call TRBJ2-5; TRBD2 might be the D (5 bases). Germline V gives CDR1 SQVTM, CDR2 ANQGSEA. CDR3 length equals 12 residues. The CDR3 loop is CSVVGVGETQYL. CDR3 sequence (DNA): TGCAGCGTTGTCGGGGTGGGAGAGACTCAGTACCTC.

As for this clonotype: An end of the junction differs from the germline gene, which may be a read error. V and J are TRBV6-2 or TRBV6-3 and TRBJ2-7; 7 bases are shared with TRBD1. The CDR3 contains 15 residues. The germline CDR1 and CDR2 sequences are MNHEY and SVGEGT. The chain's CDR3 is CVSSYPDREKGEQYF. In DNA form, the CDR3 reads TGTGTCAGCAGTTACCCCGACAGGGAGAAAGGCGAGCAGTACTTC.